This T cell receptor (beta chain) is from a study of vaccination and CD4 T cells after COVID-19. Study-level background: The stimulus for the cells was overlapping spike peptides derived from SARS-CoV-2, HCoV-NL63, HCoV-OC43 and HCoV-229E.

The treatment: roughly 11-day PBMC culture with coronavirus spike peptide pools or control peptides (ViraFEST assay). Peptide pools at about 9.7 ug/ml and IL-2 at 10 IU/ml were added to cultures of two million PBMCs per well. This clonotype was recorded a few times. What it recognizes is unknown. Scientists ran DNA taken from cultured CD4+ T cells through the Oncomine TCR Beta short-read assay for sequencing. TCRdb used MiXCR to reprocess the PCR reads, holding one entry per CDR3 protein. This repertoire shows just under 20,000 distinct CDR3 sequences, around 45% found once; its top ten account for 4%. The CDR3 is 13 amino acids. CDR1 and CDR2 from the germline V gene are DFQATT and SNEGSKA (reference sequence). V lost 3 bases to trimming and J lost 4 bases; unmatched junction nucleotides: 3.

The receptor was derived from a human donor who had recovered from COVID-19. The rearrangement joins TRBV20-1 to TRBJ1-2; 9 nucleotides align to TRBD1. This material consisted of CD4+ T cells from blood, cultured in vitro, taken before SARS-CoV-2 vaccination. Written as DNA, the CDR3 is TGCAGTGCTAGGGACAGGGGAGCCTATGGCTACACCTTC. Its protein is CSARDRGAYGYTF.